This TCR beta chain was profiled in a study of shared clonotypes between healthy human individuals (dated by TCRdb to about 2020). Study-wide context: A few men and a couple of women, aged 18 to 49 years, made up the cohort. To increase sequencing depth and limit assay-specific biases, different laboratories used diverse techniques to prepare libraries and sequence TCR repertoires. Each donor's leukapheresis produced roughly between roughly 0.85 and 9.5 billion PBMCs. Per donor, three plates each were used for CD4 naive and CD4 memory, two for CD8 naive, and one for CD8 memory. The study deeply sequenced blood TCR repertoires of 5 or 6 healthy adults to estimate repertoire size and the extent of clonotype sharing between individuals.

According to the germline V gene, CDR1 reads SGDLS and CDR2 reads YYNGEE. Counted from cysteine to phenylalanine, this CDR3 has 16 amino acids. Only the CDR3 part of the read is kept: 48 bases, read in frame from the first base. V lost 3 bases and J lost 1 base, and the count of bases not matched to a germline gene is 6. To note about this clone: Its antigen is currently not known. Base qualities were left out, and no much larger clone turns up one base away.

Beyond this particular receptor, the publication reports: Because the study included a small number of donors, the genetic and exposure-history diversity represented was limited. Across a few donors, about 4.5% of naive CD4, roughly 3.4% of naive CD8, approximately 2.5% of memory CD4, and roughly 0.4% of memory CD8 clonotypes were shared. Clonotypes shared by all four sorted-subset donors showed higher generation probabilities than non-shared clonotypes. Rarefaction of sorted-subset datasets indicated incomplete sequencing despite the large sequencing depth. Pairwise subsampling led to the expectation that sequencing depth would affect the degree of clonotype sharing among donors. Estimated clonotype richness was generally larger for naive than for memory subsets. Only blood was sampled, and tissue TCR repertoires likely differ from those in blood.

Using the deep immunoSEQ assay, TCR CDR3 regions were amplified from genomic DNA by multiplex PCR. Extracted genomic DNA from each cell subset was spread evenly across all wells of several immunoSEQ 96-well plates, with each plate serving as a replicate. For sorted subsets, 200 to 250 ng genomic DNA, equal to 30,000 or so T cell genomes, was loaded into each replicate PCR. Purified libraries were measured with a Qubit 3.0 fluorometer, size-checked on a Bioanalyzer 2100, and measured again with the KAPA Library Quantification kit. Every immunoSEQ 96-well plate was sequenced on a dedicated single-read 150-cycle Illumina NextSeq 550 flow cell. As for how the authors treated the data: Because only junctional sequences without quality scores were contained in the immunoSEQ output, filtering matching that applied to full-length reads could not be performed. To assign V/J genes and CDR3, sequences were annotated against IMGT germline references using PyIR, a Python wrapper for IgBLAST v1.9. Any read was removed if the V/J assignment was weak (E-value above 1e-6), the CDR3 was missing, or the read contained stop codons, out-of-frame junctions, or ambiguous translated residues. A V3J clonotype was defined by an identical inferred V gene, J gene, and CDR3 amino acid sequence. To compute the percentage overlap between repertoires, the number of shared unique clonotypes was divided by the size of the smaller repertoire. RTK rarefaction, the Chao1 estimator, and Recon v2.1 estimates of unobserved clonotypes were used to assess repertoire richness. Generation probabilities were computed with OLGA for all TCRbeta clonotypes obtained by the gDNA method from a handful of donors. TCRdb limited this immuneACCESS table to in-frame rearrangements with V and J called. A share of clones is missing; checked studies link under half to unresolved V genes, and the rest is unexplained. From that table come the V and J calls and clone size; the DNA was used to work out D and trimming. For this sample there are around 1.1 million clones; 78% appear just once. The ten largest clones represent roughly 0.55% of the sample.

The donors were healthy, HIV-negative adults who had no recently reported acute infections or vaccinations. Only Caucasian adults living in Nashville, Tennessee, USA were represented among the donors. CD4+ T cells were enriched by magnetic negative selection, after which naive cells were positively selected on CD45RA and the negative fraction was taken as the memory subset. After blood collection by leukapheresis, PBMCs were isolated using Ficoll-Histopaque density gradient centrifugation and then cryopreserved in the vapor phase of liquid nitrogen. Analytical flow cytometry was used to check the purity and quantity of each magnetically sorted T cell population. From each sorted fraction, genomic DNA was isolated and quantified by UV absorbance on a Nanodrop 2000c.

The clonotype was recovered from a man aged 18-30 years in good health. Some clones in this sample may be carry-over from other donors' samples. What was sequenced was memory CD4+ T cells from PBMCs. The cell subset or site tag for this specimen amounts to: CD45RA-negative fraction. This chain is built from TRBV9 and TRBJ2-3, and 9 junctional nucleotides match TRBD1. Here is the DNA: TGTGCCAGCAGCGCCCCTACAGGGGGCGGCACAGATACGCAGTATTTT. This translates into CASSAPTGGGTDTQYF.